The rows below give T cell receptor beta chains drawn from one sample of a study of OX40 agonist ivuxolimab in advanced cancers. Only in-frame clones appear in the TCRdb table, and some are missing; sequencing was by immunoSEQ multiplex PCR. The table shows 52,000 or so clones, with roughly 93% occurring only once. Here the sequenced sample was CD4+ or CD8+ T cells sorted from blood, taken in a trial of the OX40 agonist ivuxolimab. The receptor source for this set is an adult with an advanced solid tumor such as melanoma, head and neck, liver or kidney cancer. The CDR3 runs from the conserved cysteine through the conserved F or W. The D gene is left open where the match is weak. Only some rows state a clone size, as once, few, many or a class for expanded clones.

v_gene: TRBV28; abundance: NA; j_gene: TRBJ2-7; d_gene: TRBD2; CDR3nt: TGTGCCAGCAGTTTTGGCGGGAGGGCCGACTACGAGCAGTACTTC; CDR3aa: CASSFGGRADYEQYF
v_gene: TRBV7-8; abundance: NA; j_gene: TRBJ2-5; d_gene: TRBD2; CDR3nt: TGTGCCAGCAGCTGGGGACTAGCGGCCCAAGAGACCCAGTACTTC; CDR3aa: CASSWGLAAQETQYF
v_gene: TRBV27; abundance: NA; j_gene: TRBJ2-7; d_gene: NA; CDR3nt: TGTGCCAGCAGGACATCCTACGAGCAGTACTTC; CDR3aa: CASRTSYEQYF
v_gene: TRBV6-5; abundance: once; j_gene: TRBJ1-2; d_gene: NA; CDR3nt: TGTGCCAGCAGTTTTACACCGGGACAAATCTATGGCTACACCTTC; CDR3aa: CASSFTPGQIYGYTF
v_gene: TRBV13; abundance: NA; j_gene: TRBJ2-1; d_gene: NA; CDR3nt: TGTGCCAGCAGCGAAGTAAGGACACCCTCCTACAATGAGCAGTTCTTC; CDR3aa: CASSEVRTPSYNEQFF
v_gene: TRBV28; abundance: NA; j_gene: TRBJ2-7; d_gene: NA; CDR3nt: TGTCCCCCAACCCGCAGGAGTCAAGGGGGCGAGCAGTACTTC; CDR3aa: CPPTRRSQGGEQYF
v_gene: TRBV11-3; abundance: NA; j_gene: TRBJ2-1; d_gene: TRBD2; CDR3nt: TGTGCCAGCAGCGGCCGGGACTCGGGGGGTAGTGAGCAGTTCTTC; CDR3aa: CASSGRDSGGSEQFF
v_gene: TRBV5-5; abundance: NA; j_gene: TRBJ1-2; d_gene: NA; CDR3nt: TGTGCCAGCAGCTTGGAGGATCCCGACACCTTC; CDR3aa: CASSLEDPDTF
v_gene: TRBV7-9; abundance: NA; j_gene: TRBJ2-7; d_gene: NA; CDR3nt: TGTGCCAGCAGCTTAGCGCTTAAAGAGCAGTACTTC; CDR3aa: CASSLALKEQYF
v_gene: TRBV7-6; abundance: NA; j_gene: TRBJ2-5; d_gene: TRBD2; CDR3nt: TGTGCCAGCAGCTTAGCGGTGTTAGCGGGAGGGCTGTACCAAGAGACCCAGTACTTC; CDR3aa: CASSLAVLAGGLYQETQYF
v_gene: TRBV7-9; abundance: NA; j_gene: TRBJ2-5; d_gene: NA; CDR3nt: TGTGCCAGCAGCTTGAAGGTTTGGGGCCAGGGGGAGACCCAGTACTTC; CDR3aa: CASSLKVWGQGETQYF
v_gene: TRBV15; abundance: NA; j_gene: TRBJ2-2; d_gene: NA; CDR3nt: TGTGCCACAGGGGCGCCCTTCACCGGGGAGCTGTTTTTT; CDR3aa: CATGAPFTGELFF
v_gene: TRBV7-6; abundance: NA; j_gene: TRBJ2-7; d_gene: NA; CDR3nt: TGTGCCAGCAGCTTAGTCCCGGCCAGGGTGAACGAGCAGTACTTC; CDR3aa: CASSLVPARVNEQYF
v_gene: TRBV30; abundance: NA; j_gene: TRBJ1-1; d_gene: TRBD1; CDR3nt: TGTGCCTGGAGGGGGATGGACAGGGCACTTCTCATGAACACTGAAGCTTTCTTT; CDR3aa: CAWRGMDRALLMNTEAFF
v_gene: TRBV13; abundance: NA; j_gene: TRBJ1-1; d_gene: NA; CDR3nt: TGTGCCAGCAGCTCGCGCGGCGCCATAGGGGACACTGAAGCTTTCTTT; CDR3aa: CASSSRGAIGDTEAFF
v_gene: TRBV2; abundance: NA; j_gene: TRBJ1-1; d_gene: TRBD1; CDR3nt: TGTGCCAGCAGTGGAACAGGGGTGAACACTGAAGCTTTCTTT; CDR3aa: CASSGTGVNTEAFF
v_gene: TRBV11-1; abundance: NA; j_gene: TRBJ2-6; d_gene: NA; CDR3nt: TGTGCCAGCAGCTCCCTGACGACAATTCACTCTGGGGCCAACGTCCTGACTTTC; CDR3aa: CASSSLTTIHSGANVLTF
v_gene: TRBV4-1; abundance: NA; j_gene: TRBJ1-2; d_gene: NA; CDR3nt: TGCGCCAGCAGCCAAGGGGCAGGGGATTACTATGGCTACACCTTC; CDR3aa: CASSQGAGDYYGYTF
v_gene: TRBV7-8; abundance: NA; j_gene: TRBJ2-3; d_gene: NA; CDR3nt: TGTGCCAGCAGCTTAGCTCAGGGTACAACGCAGTATTTT; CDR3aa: CASSLAQGTTQYF
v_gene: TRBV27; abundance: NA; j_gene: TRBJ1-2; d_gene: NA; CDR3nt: TGTGCCAGCAGGGAACAGGGCCTCTATGGCTACACCTTC; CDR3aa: CASREQGLYGYTF
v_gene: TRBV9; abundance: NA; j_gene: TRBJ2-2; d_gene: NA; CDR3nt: TGTGCCAGCAGCGTGGACACCGGGGAGCTGTTTTTT; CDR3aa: CASSVDTGELFF
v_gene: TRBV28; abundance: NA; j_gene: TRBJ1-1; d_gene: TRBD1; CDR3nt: TGTGCCAGCAGTAGAGGGGACAGGTCGATACTGAACACTGAAGCTTTCTTT; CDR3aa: CASSRGDRSILNTEAFF
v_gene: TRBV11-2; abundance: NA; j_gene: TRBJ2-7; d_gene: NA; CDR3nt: TGTGCCAGCAAGGCTAGTGCATCCTACGAGCAGTACTTC; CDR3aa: CASKASASYEQYF
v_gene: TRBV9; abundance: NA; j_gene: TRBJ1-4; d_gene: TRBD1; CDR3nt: TGTGCCAGCAGCCCCCGAGGAGGGGGCGCGAATCATGAAAAACTGTTTTTT; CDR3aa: CASSPRGGGANHEKLFF
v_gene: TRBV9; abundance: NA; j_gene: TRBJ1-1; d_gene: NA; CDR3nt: TGTGCCAGCAGCGTAGCAAAGGGTGGCACTGAAGCTTTCTTT; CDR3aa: CASSVAKGGTEAFF
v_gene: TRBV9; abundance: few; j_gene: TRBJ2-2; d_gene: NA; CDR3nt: TGTGCCAGCAGCGCGACCGACAGCGGGGAGCTGTTTTTT; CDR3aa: CASSATDSGELFF
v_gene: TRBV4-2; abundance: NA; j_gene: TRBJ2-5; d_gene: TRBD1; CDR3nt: TGTGCCAGCAGCCCCCGGACAGGGGGCCAAGAGACCCAGTACTTC; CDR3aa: CASSPRTGGQETQYF
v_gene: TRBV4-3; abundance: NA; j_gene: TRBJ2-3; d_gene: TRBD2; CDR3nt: TGCGCCAGCAGCCAAGAAGGGACTAGCCCCTCGGATACGCAGTATTTT; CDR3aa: CASSQEGTSPSDTQYF
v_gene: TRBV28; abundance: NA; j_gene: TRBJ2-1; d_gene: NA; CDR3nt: TGTGCCAGCAGTGTCCCTAGGGAACCCGTCTACAATGAGCAGTTCTTC; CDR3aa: CASSVPREPVYNEQFF
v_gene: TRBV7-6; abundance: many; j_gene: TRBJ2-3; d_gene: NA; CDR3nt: TGTGCCAGCAGCTTAGAGGCGGAGGATGCAGATACGCAGTATTTT; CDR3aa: CASSLEAEDADTQYF
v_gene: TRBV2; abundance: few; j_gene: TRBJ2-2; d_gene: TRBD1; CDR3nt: TGTGCCAGCAGGGCCGTCCCGGGACAGGGGAACACCGGGGAGCTGTTTTTT; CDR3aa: CASRAVPGQGNTGELFF
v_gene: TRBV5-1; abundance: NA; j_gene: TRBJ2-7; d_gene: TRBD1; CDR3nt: TGCGCCAGCAGCCCGACAGGGGGCTACGAGCAGTACTTC; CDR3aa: CASSPTGGYEQYF
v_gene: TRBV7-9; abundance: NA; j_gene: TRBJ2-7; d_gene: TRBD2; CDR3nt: TGTGCCAGCAGCCCCCGGCAAGGGGAGGGCCGGTACGAGCAGTACTTC; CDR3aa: CASSPRQGEGRYEQYF
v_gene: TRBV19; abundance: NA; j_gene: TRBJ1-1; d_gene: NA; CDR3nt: TGTGCCAGTAGCGGTACAGAGTACACTGAAGCTTTCTTT; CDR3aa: CASSGTEYTEAFF
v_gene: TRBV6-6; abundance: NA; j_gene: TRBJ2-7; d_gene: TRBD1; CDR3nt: TGTGCCAGCAGTTACCCTAATCGACAGGGTCTCCACGAGCAGTACTTC; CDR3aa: CASSYPNRQGLHEQYF
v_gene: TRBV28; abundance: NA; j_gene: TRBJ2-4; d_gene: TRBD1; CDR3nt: TGTGCCAGCAGCCGGGACAGGGAGGGGGTGGCCAAAAACATTCAGTACTTC; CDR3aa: CASSRDREGVAKNIQYF
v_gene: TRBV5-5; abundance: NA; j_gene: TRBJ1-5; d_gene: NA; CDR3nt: TGTGCCAGCAGCTGGGGGCAGGCTTGGGGAAGCAATCAGCCCCAGCATTTT; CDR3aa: CASSWGQAWGSNQPQHF
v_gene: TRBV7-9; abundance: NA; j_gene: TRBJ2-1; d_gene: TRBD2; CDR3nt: TGTGCCAGCAGCCCACCAAGCGGGAGCTCCTACAATGAGCAGTTCTTC; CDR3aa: CASSPPSGSSYNEQFF
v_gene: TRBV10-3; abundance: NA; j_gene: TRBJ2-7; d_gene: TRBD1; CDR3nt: TGTGCCATCAGTGAGTCTTGGGACAGGGTCTACGAGCAGTACTTC; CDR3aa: CAISESWDRVYEQYF
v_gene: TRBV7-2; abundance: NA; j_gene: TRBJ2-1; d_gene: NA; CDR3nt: TGTGCCAGCAGCTTAGCGGCGACTAGATTTCCGTTCTTC; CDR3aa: CASSLAATRFPFF
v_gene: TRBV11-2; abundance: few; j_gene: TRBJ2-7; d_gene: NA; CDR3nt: TGTGCCAGCAGCTTAGTTCCCGCTTGGCAGTACTTC; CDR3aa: CASSLVPAWQYF
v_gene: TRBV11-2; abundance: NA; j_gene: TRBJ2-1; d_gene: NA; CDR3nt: TGTGCCAGCAGCTTAGAAAGGACAAGGGGCGCCCCGAACAATGAGCAGTTCTTC; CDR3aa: CASSLERTRGAPNNEQFF
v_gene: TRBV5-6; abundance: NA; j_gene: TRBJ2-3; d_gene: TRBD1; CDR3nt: TGTGCCAGCAGAAATGGACAGGGGGCAAAAGGCGGCTCCACAGATACGCAGTATTTT; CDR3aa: CASRNGQGAKGGSTDTQYF
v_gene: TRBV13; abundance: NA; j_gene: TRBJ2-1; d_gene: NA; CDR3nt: TGTGCCGGTCCGAGGGGGCAGTTCTTC; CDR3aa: CAGPRGQFF
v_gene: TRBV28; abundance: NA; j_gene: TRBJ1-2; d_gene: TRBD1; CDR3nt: TGTGCCAGCAGTTTAACGCGCCAGGGGGTGATAGATGGCTACACCTTC; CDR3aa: CASSLTRQGVIDGYTF
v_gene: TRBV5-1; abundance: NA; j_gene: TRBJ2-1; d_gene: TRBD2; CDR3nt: TGCGCCAGCAGCTGGGCGGGAGTTGCCTACAATGAGCAGTTCTTC; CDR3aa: CASSWAGVAYNEQFF
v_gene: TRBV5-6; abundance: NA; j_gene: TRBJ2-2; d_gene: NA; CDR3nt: TGTGCCAGCAGCGTACAGGACACCGGGGAGCTGTTTTTT; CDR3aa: CASSVQDTGELFF
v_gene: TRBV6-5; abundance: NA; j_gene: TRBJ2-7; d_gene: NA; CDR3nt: TGTGCCAGCAGTTACGGGGACTCCTACGAGCAGTACTTC; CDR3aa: CASSYGDSYEQYF